This T cell receptor (beta chain) was recovered during a study of CD8+CD57+ T cells in acquired aplastic anemia. Study at large: Yields of DNA that came from sorted CD4+ and CD8+ cells averaged about 3.3 ug. Study-level results: Both patients and controls carried the same twenty-nine CD8+ CDR3 sequences. CD8+ Simpson's diversity did not differ significantly between patients and controls.

Turning to this clonotype: Antigen unknown.

Genomic DNA constituted the template upon which TCR beta VDJ and CDR3 profiling was performed. Each CDR3 protein gets one entry after TCRdb re-called the reads with MiXCR. The sample lists 150,000 to 200,000 distinct CDR3 sequences; about 64% were seen once. The germline gives CDR1 DFQATT, CDR2 SNEGSKA (reference sequence). V lost 6 bases, J lost 6 bases, and 15 bases lay in between. The CDR3 totals 13 residues. This sequence originates from a human donor with severe aplastic anemia or a healthy control (not recorded which). This chain connects TRBV20-1 to TRBJ1-5; D ambiguous. The sample taken for sequencing was sorted CD4+, CD8+, or CD8+CD57+ T cells (not recorded which) from PBMCs. The CDR3: CSAVGRVGQPQHF. The CDR3 DNA sequence: TGCAGTGCGGTGGGAAGGGTCGGTCAGCCCCAGCATTTT.